These 10 T cell receptor beta chains were all obtained from the same sample, sequenced in a study of cytomegalovirus exposure and HLA in healthy donors. PCR amplification relied on 60 Vbeta primers (plus 13 Jbeta primers). Some clones are missing from TCRdb's copy, which holds only in-frame ones; the method was immunoSEQ multiplex PCR. The table records approximately 100,000 clones, around 79% of them present only once. Specimen: PBMCs. These receptors were taken from a male donor in good health and CMV-seropositive.

The chain employs TRBV5-1 and TRBJ1-2; D may be TRBD1 (6 bases). V was pared by 4 bases and J by 5 bases, with 15 bases between. The CDR3 sequence is 14 residues long. CDR1 SGHRS and CDR2 YFSETQ come from the germline V gene. The CDR3 loop is CASSQGSVGYGYTF. CDR3 in DNA: TGCGCCAGCAGCCAGGGGAGTGTCGGGTATGGCTACACCTTC.

The J gene is TRBJ1-3, the V gene TRBV11-2; tentative D call: TRBD1 (6 bases). Trimming took off 3 bases at V and 2 bases at J, with 8 bases between the two ends. CDR3 size: 14 residues. Germline V gives CDR1 SGHAT, CDR2 FQNNGV. CDR3 protein: CASSFPGAGNTIYF. The CDR3 bases are TGTGCCAGCAGCTTCCCAGGGGCTGGAAACACCATATATTTT.

This chain joins TRBV11-2 and TRBJ1-1; D is undetermined. CDR3 length equals 13 residues. V dropped 4 bases and J dropped 2 bases, with 8 bases sitting between them. Germline V gene lookup returns CDR1 SGHAT and CDR2 FQNNGV. The CDR3 here is CASSSSLNTEAFF. For the CDR3, the DNA is TGTGCCAGCAGCTCCTCCCTCAACACTGAAGCTTTCTTT.

This clone was observed once. This chain uses TRBV4-2 with TRBJ2-1; a weak D match, TRBD1 (6 bases). The CDR3 extends over 14 amino acids. V was trimmed by 3 bases and J by 6 bases, leaving 12 bases between them. Germline V gene lookup returns CDR1 LGHNA and CDR2 YNFKEQ. CDR3 residues: CASSQGATGNEQFF. The CDR3, as DNA: TGTGCCAGCAGCCAGGGGGCGACCGGCAATGAGCAGTTCTTC.

V is TRBV11-2 and J is TRBJ2-2; unclear D gene. CDR1 is SGHAT and CDR2 is FQNNGV in the germline V gene. The CDR3 runs to 14 residues. V was trimmed by 1 base and J by 4 bases, leaving 7 bases between them. The CDR3 nucleotides read TGTGCCAGCAGCTTAGGGTCCGGCACCGGGGAGCTGTTTTTT. Amino acid sequence: CASSLGSGTGELFF.

This chain uses TRBV4-3 with TRBJ2-3; maybe TRBD1 (5 bases). CDR1 is LGHNA and CDR2 is YSLEER in the germline V gene. With 2 bases removed from V and 0 bases from J, the gap between germline ends came to 15 bases. The CDR3 runs 17 residues. The CDR3 DNA reads TGCGCCAGCAGCCAACATGCCCAAGGGGTAAGCACAGATACGCAGTATTTT. This codes for CASSQHAQGVSTDTQYF.

This clone came up a few times. The rearrangement links TRBV7-9 to TRBJ1-3; 8 positions agree with TRBD1. CDR1 is SEHNR and CDR2 is FQNEAQ in the germline V gene (reference sequence). The V and J ends lost 0 bases and 5 bases, in that order; junction bases with no gene match: 9. The CDR3 spans 17 residues. CDR3 bases: TGTGCCAGCAGCTTAGCTGTGGGACAGGAGCTCAGAAACACCATATATTTT. Translation gives CASSLAVGQELRNTIYF.

This clone was seen a single time. This chain joins TRBV7-9 and TRBJ2-3, with a tentative D call TRBD2 (6 bases). The CDR3 spans 14 residues. Germline CDR1 and CDR2: SEHNR and FQNEAQ (reference sequence). The V end was cut by 3 bases, the J end by 0 bases, with 7 bases between. CDR3 DNA: TGTGCCAGCAGCTTCGGGGGAAGCACAGATACGCAGTATTTT. Amino acid sequence: CASSFGGSTDTQYF. The full variable domain, its missing parts supplied by reference TRBV7-9 and TRBJ2-3, is DTGVSQNPRHKITKRGQNVTFRCDPISEHNRLYWYRQTLGQGPEFLTYFQNEAQLEKSRLLSDRFSAERPKGSFSTLEIQRTEQGDSAMYLCASSFGGSTDTQYFGPGTRLTVL.

The rearrangement links TRBV5-4 to TRBJ2-7; the D gene is possibly TRBD1 (6 bases). V was trimmed by 4 bases and J by 6 bases, leaving 14 bases between them. Germline V lookup: CDR1 SGHNT, CDR2 YYREEE (reference sequence). CDR3 length: 13 residues. The chain's CDR3 is CASSAQGSGEQYF. Written as DNA, the CDR3 is TGTGCCAGCAGCGCCCAGGGGTCCGGCGAGCAGTACTTC.

V usage is TRBV5-1 and J usage is TRBJ2-3; D unresolved. Germline CDR1 SGHRS, CDR2 YFSETQ. The CDR3 extends over 14 amino acids. V gave up 0 bases and J gave up 5 bases, with 10 bases separating them. CDR3 DNA sequence: TGCGCCAGCAGCTTGGGGGCCTTGGGAGATACGCAGTATTTT. It codes for CASSLGALGDTQYF.